The next 3 T cell receptor beta chains were all read from a single sample in a study of technical replicates of blood from a few donors. Sequencing was performed with immunoSEQ multiplex PCR; in TCRdb, only in-frame clones are kept and a portion is missing. Among 76,000 or so clones listed, 91% were seen once. Input material: T cells isolated from PBMCs. These receptors were collected from a human donor in good health.

This clone was detected only once. V and J are TRBV6-4 and TRBJ2-6; D call uncertain. The CDR3 covers 15 residues. CDR1 MRHNA and CDR2 SNTAGT come from the germline V gene. The V end was cut by 0 bases, the J end by 1 base, with 4 bases between. The DNA of the CDR3 is TGTGCCAGCAGTGACTCGACATCTGGGGCCAACGTCCTGACTTTC. It translates to CASSDSTSGANVLTF.

The V and J genes are TRBV18 and TRBJ2-2; TRBD2 might be the D (6 bases). Trimming took 3 bases from V and 6 from J, leaving 11 bases between them. Germline CDR1 KGHSH, CDR2 LQKENI. There are 14 residues in the CDR3. The CDR3 loop is CASSPGLLAGELFF. For the CDR3, the DNA is TGTGCCAGCTCACCTGGACTATTGGCCGGGGAGCTGTTTTTT.

This CDR3 reads CASSLRTGEAYEQYF. The CDR3 DNA follows: TGTGCCAGCAGCTTAAGGACAGGGGAAGCCTACGAGCAGTACTTC. The rearrangement uses TRBV5-5 and TRBJ2-7; 9 nucleotides line up with TRBD1. Per the germline V gene, CDR1 is SGHKS and CDR2 is YYEKEE (reference sequence). V lost 2 bases, J lost 2 bases, and 5 bases stayed unmatched. The CDR3 runs to 15 residues.